The 29 T cell receptor beta chains listed next were all sequenced from one sample in a study of CD8 T cells in Susac syndrome. Random-hexamer reverse transcription was applied to about 0.45 to 1 ug RNA. TCRdb reprocessed the immunoSEQ multiplex PCR reads with MiXCR, giving one entry per CDR3 protein. The table lists a few hundred thousand distinct CDR3 sequences, around 95% of them singletons. Source material: CD4+ T cells from PBMCs. These receptors were taken from a human donor with multiple sclerosis.

The gene calls are TRBV20-1 and TRBJ1-2, with TRBD1 identical over 8 bases. The CDR3 runs 13 residues. V was clipped by 2 bases and J by 3 bases; unmatched bases: 2. CDR1 and CDR2 from the germline V gene are DFQATT and SNEGSKA (reference sequence). The CDR3 is CSARQGAHYGYTF. The CDR3 DNA follows: TGCAGTGCTAGACAGGGGGCTCACTATGGCTACACCTTC.

J is TRBJ2-2 and V is TRBV10-3; tentatively, D is TRBD1 or TRBD2 (7 bases each). This CDR3 spans 16 amino acids. Between the trimmed V and J ends, which lost 9 bases and 7 bases, there was a span of 24 bases. Per the germline V gene, CDR1 is ENHRY and CDR2 is SYGVKD. CDR3 nucleotides: TGTGCCATGCGGAGCGGGACAGACCCCGGGGACGGGGAGCTGTTTTTT. Translated, it gives CAMRSGTDPGDGELFF.

This chain uses TRBV6-5 with TRBJ2-4, with 9 bases aligning to TRBD2. The CDR3 is 19 residues long. Germline V gives CDR1 MNHEY, CDR2 SVGAGI. J gave up 1 base and V 2 bases, and 12 bases lay outside the gene matches. CDR3 sequence reads: CASSYRREGQMEAKNIQYF. The CDR3, as DNA: TGTGCCAGCAGTTACCGGCGGGAGGGCCAAATGGAGGCCAAAAACATTCAGTACTTC.

This chain connects TRBV10-3 to TRBJ2-7; tentatively, D is TRBD1 (7 bases). V lost 5 bases and J lost 6, with 17 bases in between. This CDR3 region has 14 residues. From germline, CDR1 is ENHRY and CDR2 SYGVKD. The CDR3 spells CAISLQGGLFEQYF. The CDR3, as DNA: TGTGCCATCAGTCTGCAGGGGGGTTTATTCGAGCAGTACTTC.

The chain combines TRBV11-3 with TRBJ1-1; the match to TRBD1 covers 8 bases. Germline CDR1 is SGHNT and CDR2 is YENEEA. The CDR3 is made up of 15 amino acids. After removal of 5 bases from V and 4 bases from J, the junction contained 9 bases not matched to a gene. The CDR3 coding sequence is TGTGCCAGCAGCCCAGGACAGGGCCTCATCACTGAAGCTTTCTTT. Amino acids: CASSPGQGLITEAFF.

The chain combines TRBV28 with TRBJ2-5, with TRBD1 matching over 8 bases. Per germline, CDR1 MDHEN and CDR2 SYDVKM. The CDR3 length is 18 residues. V dropped 6 bases and J dropped 4; count of bases not matched to a gene: 19. DNA of the CDR3: TGTGCCAGCAGCCTTCGCCGCCGCGAGACAGGGGTGCGAGAGACCCAGTACTTC. Translation gives CASSLRRRETGVRETQYF.

In DNA, the CDR3 is TGTGCCAGCAGTTTCACCGGGGAGCTGTTTTTT. It yields the protein CASSFTGELFF. The rearrangement joins TRBV12-3 or TRBV12-4 to TRBJ2-2, with no clear D. V was pared by 3 bases and J by 4 bases, with 0 bases between. This CDR3 spans 11 amino acids.

The chain couples TRBV9 to TRBJ2-3; D is tentatively TRBD1 or TRBD2 (6 bases each). CDR3 length: 15 residues. Trimming left V 3 bases short and J 4 bases short, with 15 bases between. The germline gives CDR1 SGDLS, CDR2 YYNGEE. CDR3 loop: CASSAYGGAPDTQYF. In nucleotides, the CDR3 is TGTGCCAGCAGCGCCTACGGGGGCGCGCCAGATACGCAGTATTTT.

This clonotype was recorded once. The CDR3 DNA follows: TGTGCCAGCAGTACCTCAGGGGAGCGGAGCACAGATACGCAGTATTTT. Protein: CASSTSGERSTDTQYF. This rearrangement joins TRBV6-1 to TRBJ2-3, with D perhaps matching TRBD1 (6 bases). V gave up 5 bases and J gave up 0 bases, with 15 bases separating them. The CDR3 contains 16 residues. Germline V gene data show CDR1 as MNHNS and CDR2 as SASEGT.

The chain has TRBV20-1 and TRBJ2-1; D is perhaps TRBD1 (6 bases). The V end was cut by 4 bases, the J end by 2 bases, with 12 bases between. The length of the CDR3 is 14 residues. Germline loops: CDR1 DFQATT, CDR2 SNEGSKA (reference sequence). The CDR3 DNA follows: TGCAGTGCTAAAGGACAGAACCCCTACAATGAGCAGTTCTTC. Protein: CSAKGQNPYNEQFF.

The gene calls are TRBV6-5 and TRBJ2-4, with D possibly called TRBD1 or TRBD2 (7 bases each). CDR1 and CDR2 (germline): MNHEY, SVGAGI. This CDR3 is 13 amino acids long. The V end was cut by 6 bases, the J end by 9 bases, with 15 bases between. DNA for the CDR3: TGTGCCAGCAGCCAAGACAGGGAGGGCATTCAGTACTTC. It yields the protein CASSQDREGIQYF.

This clonotype was picked up a small number of times. The CDR3 does not close with the conserved phenylalanine or tryptophan, likely indicating a read error. No DNA is shown, since the ends of the CDR3 on it are uncertain; the CDR3 is the one TCRdb lists. The genes are TRBV6-1 and TRBJ1-2. The CDR3 length equals 12 residues, ends included. CDR1 is MNHNS and CDR2 is SASEGT in the germline V gene. CDR3 protein: CASSRWAGDGDL.

V and J are TRBV6-6 and TRBJ2-1; 10 nucleotides agree with TRBD1. The CDR3 is 14 residues long. The germline V gene encodes CDR1 MNHNY and CDR2 SVGAGI (reference sequence). V shed 6 bases, J shed 8 bases, and the junction held 7 bases outside the gene matches. The CDR3 coding sequence is TGTGCCAGCAGATCGACAGGGGGCGTGGATGAGCAGTTCTTC. It specifies CASRSTGGVDEQFF.

This chain links TRBV24-1 with TRBJ1-2; weak D call: TRBD1 (5 bases). This CDR3 comprises 16 residues. Germline CDR1 and CDR2: KGHDR and SFDVKD. The V and J ends lost 12 bases and 2 bases respectively, with 24 bases between them. The CDR3: CADVRDATRLNYGYTF. CDR3 in DNA: TGTGCCGATGTCCGGGACGCCACACGTCTAAACTATGGCTACACCTTC.

The chain is built from TRBV20-1 and TRBJ1-5; TRBD1 matches at 9 bases. In germline, CDR1 is DFQATT, CDR2 SNEGSKA (reference sequence). The CDR3 has 14 residues. Unmatched junction bases numbered 10, after V lost 6 bases and J lost 7 bases. DNA for the CDR3: TGCAGTGCGGTTGGGGGGACAGGGCGGCAGCCCCAGCATTTT. Encoded protein: CSAVGGTGRQPQHF.

The rearrangement links TRBV29-1 to TRBJ1-1, with unresolved D. The CDR3 consists of 13 residues. Germline-derived CDR1 and CDR2 are SQVTM and ANQGSEA. V lost 7 bases, J lost 0 bases, and 12 bases lay in between. The CDR3 sequence is CSASRLMNTEAFF. The CDR3 coding sequence is TGCAGCGCTTCAAGATTAATGAACACTGAAGCTTTCTTT.

In DNA, the CDR3 is TGTGCCAGCAGCTTGGCCCGTGATTATAACTATGGCTACACCTTC. Protein product: CASSLARDYNYGYTF. V usage is TRBV5-4 and J usage is TRBJ1-2; no reliable D call. CDR1 is SGHNT, CDR2 YYREEE, per germline (reference sequence). The CDR3 is made up of 15 amino acids. V lost 0 bases and J 1 base, leaving 10 bases between the germline ends.

This chain connects TRBV7-6 to TRBJ1-1; the D gene is possibly TRBD1 (6 bases). This CDR3 has 15 amino acids. V was cut by 0 bases and J by 1 base, with 9 bases left in between. CDR1 is SGHVS and CDR2 is FNYEAQ in the germline V gene. The CDR3 region is CASSLARGSNTEAFF. The CDR3 DNA follows: TGTGCCAGCAGCTTAGCAAGGGGGTCGAACACTGAAGCTTTCTTT.

V usage is TRBV23-1 and J usage is TRBJ2-5, with D hard to call. TRBV23-1 is treated as an ORF (open reading frame) with a function not yet certain. V dropped 4 bases and J dropped 1 base, with 13 bases sitting between them. This CDR3 comprises 15 residues. This CDR3 is CASSPTKRSQETQYF. The DNA for the CDR3 is TGCGCCAGCAGTCCCACTAAACGTAGCCAAGAGACCCAGTACTTC.

The chain combines TRBV7-3 with TRBJ2-2, with 9 bases that match TRBD2. The V and J ends lost 5 bases and 6 bases, in that order; junction bases with no gene match: 7. CDR3 size: 15 residues. Per the germline V gene, CDR1 is SGHTA and CDR2 is FQGTGA. DNA of the CDR3: TGTGCCAGCAGCCCCCGCGCGGGAGGGGCCGGGGAGCTGTTTTTT. Its protein product is CASSPRAGGAGELFF.

V usage is TRBV9 and J usage is TRBJ2-3; 9 nucleotides agree with TRBD2. The CDR3 covers 14 residues. Germline CDR1 and CDR2: SGDLS and YYNGEE. Trimming took 3 bases from V and 4 from J; bases not matched to a gene: 3. The chain's CDR3 is CASSAGLASDTQYF. The CDR3 bases are TGTGCCAGCAGCGCCGGACTAGCGTCAGATACGCAGTATTTT.

The chain links TRBV7-2 to TRBJ1-6; D call uncertain. V was cut by 5 bases and J by 14 bases, with 16 bases left in between. The CDR3 length is 13 residues. Looked up from germline, CDR1 is SGHTA and CDR2 is FQGNSA. The CDR3 DNA is TGTGCCAGCAGCCCAGACGGGTTTGGGACCCTCCACTTT. Translated, it gives CASSPDGFGTLHF.

The chain couples TRBV7-2 to TRBJ2-2, with 8 bases that match TRBD1. Germline V lookup: CDR1 SGHTA, CDR2 FQGNSA. CDR3 length equals 16 residues. The V and J ends lost 2 bases and 4 bases, in that order; junction bases with no gene match: 6. CDR3 in amino acids: CASSLPGGAGTGELFF. The CDR3 DNA reads TGTGCCAGCAGCTTACCAGGGGGCGCCGGCACCGGGGAGCTGTTTTTT.

The V and J genes are TRBV3-1 and TRBJ2-7; D may be TRBD1 or TRBD2 (6 bases each). V lost 1 base, J lost 8 bases, and 15 bases lay in between. The CDR3 has 14 residues. Germline CDR1 is LGHDT and CDR2 is YNNKEL (reference sequence). CDR3 residues: CASSQGAEGEKQYF. CDR3 in DNA: TGTGCCAGCAGCCAAGGAGCGGAGGGGGAAAAGCAGTACTTC.

The rearrangement uses TRBV12-3 or TRBV12-4 and TRBJ1-4; possible D gene TRBD1, 6 bases. There are 19 residues in the CDR3. The V gene lost 7 bases and the J gene lost 5 bases, with 29 bases spanning the gap. CDR3 nucleotide sequence: TGTGCCAGCACAGACTTAAAACAGGGACCCCAGTTTCTAAATGAAAAACTGTTTTTT. Translation: CASTDLKQGPQFLNEKLFF.

The chain employs TRBV7-2 and TRBJ2-3, with D maybe TRBD2 (6 bases). The CDR3 loop spans 13 amino acids. Trimming shortened V by 7 bases and J by 1 base, and 9 bases separated the two germline ends. Germline V lookup: CDR1 SGHTA, CDR2 FQGNSA. The CDR3 coding sequence is TGTGCCAGCAACCGACTAGGCACAGATACGCAGTATTTT. This translates into CASNRLGTDTQYF.

The genes are TRBV5-1 and TRBJ2-7; D might be TRBD1 (6 bases). CDR1 and CDR2 (germline): SGHRS, YFSETQ. The CDR3 length is 13 residues. Trimming shortened V by 6 bases and J by 3 bases, and 13 bases separated the two germline ends. The CDR3 DNA is TGCGCCAGCAAAAGGGACACAGACTACGAGCAGTACTTC. Its protein is CASKRDTDYEQYF. The entire variable domain, with the rest obtained from reference TRBV5-1 and TRBJ2-7, is as follows: KAGVTQTPRYLIKTRGQQVTLSCSPISGHRSVSWYQQTPGQGLQFLFEYFSETQRNKGNFPGRFSGRQFSNSRSEMNVSTLELGDSALYLCASKRDTDYEQYFGPGTRLTVT.

The chain carries TRBV15 and TRBJ1-5; D is possibly TRBD1 (6 bases). CDR3 length equals 16 residues. From germline, CDR1 is LNHNV and CDR2 YYDKDF (reference sequence). Trimming took off 1 base at V and 6 bases at J, with 16 bases between the two ends. The CDR3 loop reads CATSRVSGVGGQPQHF. For the CDR3, the DNA is TGTGCCACCAGCAGAGTCTCAGGGGTCGGCGGTCAGCCCCAGCATTTT.

The V call is TRBV28, the J call TRBJ1-1; D is possibly TRBD1 (6 bases). V was trimmed by 2 bases and J by 2 bases, leaving 12 bases between them. The CDR3 is 15 amino acids. Germline V gives CDR1 MDHEN, CDR2 SYDVKM. The CDR3 region is CASSLGGHTNTEAFF. The CDR3 DNA is TGTGCCAGCAGTTTAGGGGGACATACTAACACTGAAGCTTTCTTT.